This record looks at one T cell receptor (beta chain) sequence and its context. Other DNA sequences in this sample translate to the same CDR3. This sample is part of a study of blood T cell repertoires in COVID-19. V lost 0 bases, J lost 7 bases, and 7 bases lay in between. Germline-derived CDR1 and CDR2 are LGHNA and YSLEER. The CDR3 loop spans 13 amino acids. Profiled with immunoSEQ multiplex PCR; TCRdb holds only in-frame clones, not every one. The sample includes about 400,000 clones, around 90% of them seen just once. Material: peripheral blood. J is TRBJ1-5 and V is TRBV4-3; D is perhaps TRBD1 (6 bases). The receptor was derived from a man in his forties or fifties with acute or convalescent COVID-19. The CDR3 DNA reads TGCGCCAGCAGCCAAGACAGGGGCCAGCCCCAGCATTTT. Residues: CASSQDRGQPQHF.